This T cell receptor (beta chain) appears in the sequencing data of a study of blood T cell repertoires in COVID-19. Study-level information: T cells, B-cell-depleted T cells, or PBMCs provided the cDNA or gDNA that served as material.

Looked up from germline, CDR1 is ENHRY and CDR2 is SYGVKD. The junction had 12 bases not matched to a gene; V was cut back by 6 bases and J by 7 bases. The CDR3 contains 14 residues. Per the study methods: The authors estimated nucleated cell counts from reference gene primer amplification. Sequencing was performed with immunoSEQ multiplex PCR; in TCRdb, only in-frame clones are kept and a portion is missing. The DNA gave D and trimming, while V, J and clone size come from that table. The table lists a few hundred thousand clones, approximately 82% of them singletons. The source of this sequence is a woman aged 40 to 50 who had recovered from COVID-19. The J gene is TRBJ2-7, the V gene TRBV10-3, with 7 nucleotides matching TRBD1. Sequences were obtained from peripheral blood. The CDR3: CAISERQGSTEQYF. The CDR3 DNA sequence: TGTGCCATCAGCGAACGACAGGGTTCGACAGAGCAGTACTTC.